Included here is one T cell receptor beta chain sequence, with context. Its antigen remains unknown. Germline V gene data show CDR1 as SGHAT and CDR2 as FQNNGV. Trimming shortened V by 0 bases and J by 4 bases, and 16 bases separated the two germline ends. The CDR3 spans 16 residues. These data are taken from a study of OX40 agonist ivuxolimab in advanced cancers. The wider study: Males comprised over 80% of the group, whose mean age was about 60 years (range roughly 23 to 80). Study-wide results and caveats: The investigators did not determine what antigen specificity the expanded peripheral T cells had. CD8+ T cells averaged more expanded clones than CD4+.

Method: immunoSEQ multiplex PCR; TCRdb's copy keeps in-frame clones and lacks some. The table includes 45,000 or so clones, roughly 90% detected once. Sample: CD4+ or CD8+ T cells sorted from blood, taken in a trial of the OX40 agonist ivuxolimab. The clonotype comes from an adult with an advanced solid tumor such as melanoma, head and neck, liver or kidney cancer. V is TRBV11-2 and J is TRBJ2-7; possible D gene TRBD2, 6 bases. The CDR3 region has the DNA TGTGCCAGCAGCTTAGAGGGACTTATCGAAACTTACGAGCAGTACTTC. Translation: CASSLEGLIETYEQYF.